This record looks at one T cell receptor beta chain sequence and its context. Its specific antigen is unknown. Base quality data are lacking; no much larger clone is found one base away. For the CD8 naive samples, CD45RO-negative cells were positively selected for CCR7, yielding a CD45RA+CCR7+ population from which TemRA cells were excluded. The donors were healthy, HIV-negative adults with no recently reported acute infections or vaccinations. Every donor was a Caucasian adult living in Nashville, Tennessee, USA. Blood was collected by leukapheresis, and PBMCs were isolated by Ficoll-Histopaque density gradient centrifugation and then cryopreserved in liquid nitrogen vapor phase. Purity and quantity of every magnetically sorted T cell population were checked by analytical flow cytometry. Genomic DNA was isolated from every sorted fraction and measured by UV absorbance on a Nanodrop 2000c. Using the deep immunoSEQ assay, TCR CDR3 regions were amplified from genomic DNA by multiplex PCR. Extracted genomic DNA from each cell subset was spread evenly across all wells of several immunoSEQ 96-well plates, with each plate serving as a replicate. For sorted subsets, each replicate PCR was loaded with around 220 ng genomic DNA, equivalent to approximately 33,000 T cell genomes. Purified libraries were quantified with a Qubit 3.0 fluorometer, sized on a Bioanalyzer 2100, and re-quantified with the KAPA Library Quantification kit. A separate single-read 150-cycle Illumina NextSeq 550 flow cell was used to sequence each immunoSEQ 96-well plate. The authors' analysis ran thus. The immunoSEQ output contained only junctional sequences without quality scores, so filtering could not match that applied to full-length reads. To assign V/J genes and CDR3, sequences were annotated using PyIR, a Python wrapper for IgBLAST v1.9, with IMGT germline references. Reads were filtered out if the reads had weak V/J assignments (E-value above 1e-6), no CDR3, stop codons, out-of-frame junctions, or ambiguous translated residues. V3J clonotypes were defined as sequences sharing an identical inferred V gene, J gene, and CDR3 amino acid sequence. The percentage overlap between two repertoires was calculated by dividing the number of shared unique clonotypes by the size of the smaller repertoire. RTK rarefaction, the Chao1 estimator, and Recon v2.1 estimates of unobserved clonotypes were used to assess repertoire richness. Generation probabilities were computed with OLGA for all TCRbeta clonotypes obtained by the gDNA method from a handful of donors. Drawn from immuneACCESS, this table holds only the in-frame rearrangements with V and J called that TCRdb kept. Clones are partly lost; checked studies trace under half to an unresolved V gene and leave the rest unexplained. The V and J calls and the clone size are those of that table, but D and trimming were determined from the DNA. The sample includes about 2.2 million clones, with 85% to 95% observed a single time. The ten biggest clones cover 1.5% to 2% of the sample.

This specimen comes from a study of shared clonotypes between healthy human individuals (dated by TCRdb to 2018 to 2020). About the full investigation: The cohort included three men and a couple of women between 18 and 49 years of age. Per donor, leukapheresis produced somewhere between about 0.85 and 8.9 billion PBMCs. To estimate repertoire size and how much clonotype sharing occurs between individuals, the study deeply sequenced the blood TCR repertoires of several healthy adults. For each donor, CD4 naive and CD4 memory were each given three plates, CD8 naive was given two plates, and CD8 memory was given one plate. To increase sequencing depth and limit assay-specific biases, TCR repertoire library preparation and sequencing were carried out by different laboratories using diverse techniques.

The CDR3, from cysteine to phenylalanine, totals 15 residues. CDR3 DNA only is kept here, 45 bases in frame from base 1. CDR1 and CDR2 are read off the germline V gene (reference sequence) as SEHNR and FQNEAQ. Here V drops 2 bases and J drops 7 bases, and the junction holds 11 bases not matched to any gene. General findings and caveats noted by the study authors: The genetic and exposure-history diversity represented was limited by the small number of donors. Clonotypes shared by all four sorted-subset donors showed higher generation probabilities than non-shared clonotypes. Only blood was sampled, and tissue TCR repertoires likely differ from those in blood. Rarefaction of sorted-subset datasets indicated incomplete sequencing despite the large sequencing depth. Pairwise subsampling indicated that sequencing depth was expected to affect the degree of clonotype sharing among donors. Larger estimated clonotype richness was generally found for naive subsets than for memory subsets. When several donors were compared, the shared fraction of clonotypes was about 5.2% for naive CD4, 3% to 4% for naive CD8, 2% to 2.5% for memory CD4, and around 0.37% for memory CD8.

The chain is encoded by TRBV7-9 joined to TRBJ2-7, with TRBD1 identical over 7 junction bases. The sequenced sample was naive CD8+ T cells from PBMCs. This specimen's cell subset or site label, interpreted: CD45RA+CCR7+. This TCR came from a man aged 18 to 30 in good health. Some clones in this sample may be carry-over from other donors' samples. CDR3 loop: CASSLSRDSVNEQYF. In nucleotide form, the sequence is TGTGCCAGCAGCTTAAGTCGGGACAGCGTTAATGAGCAGTACTTC.